The 16 T cell receptor beta chains in this list originate from one sample, sequenced in a study of blood T cell repertoires in COVID-19. Generated by immunoSEQ multiplex PCR, the TCRdb table keeps only in-frame clones and is missing some. The sample includes 200,000 to 250,000 clones, 60% to 85% seen only once; the top ten take around 5.4%. Sequences were obtained from peripheral blood. Receptors originate from a woman in her 70s with acute or convalescent COVID-19.

The genes are TRBV2 and TRBJ1-4; no reliable D call. The CDR3 sequence is 16 residues long. With 2 bases removed from V and 4 bases from J, the gap between germline ends came to 14 bases. Germline values: CDR1 SNHLY, CDR2 FYNNEI. The CDR3 here is CASSEWPGKGNEKLFF. The CDR3 DNA follows: TGTGCCAGCAGTGAATGGCCGGGAAAGGGTAATGAAAAACTGTTTTTT. The full variable domain, its missing parts supplied by reference TRBV2 and TRBJ1-4, is EPEVTQTPSHQVTQMGQEVILRCVPISNHLYFYWYRQILGQKVEFLVSFYNNEISEKSEIFDDQFSVERPDGSNFTLKIRSTKLEDSAMYFCASSEWPGKGNEKLFFGSGTQLSVL.

The CDR3 sequence is CASSLVAREQYF. For the CDR3, the DNA is TGTGCCAGCAGCCTAGTAGCTCGGGAGCAGTACTTC. The chain is built from TRBV7-9 and TRBJ2-7; the D is unclear. Germline-derived CDR1 and CDR2 are SEHNR and FQNEAQ (reference sequence). V was cut by 5 bases and J by 7 bases, with 12 bases left in between. This CDR3 spans 12 amino acids.

The gene calls are TRBV15 and TRBJ2-3, with TRBD1 matching 8 bases. V lost 6 bases to trimming and J lost 1 base; unmatched junction nucleotides: 6. The CDR3 totals 15 residues. Germline CDR1 LNHNV, CDR2 YYDKDF (reference sequence). The CDR3 DNA reads as TGTGCCACCAGAGCGGAGACAGGGGGCACAGATACGCAGTATTTT. Translation gives CATRAETGGTDTQYF.

The chain recombines TRBV28 with TRBJ2-1; 8 bases are shared with TRBD2. The germline gives CDR1 MDHEN, CDR2 SYDVKM. V lost 5 bases, J lost 6 bases, and 12 bases stayed unmatched. This CDR3 contains 16 residues. CDR3 sequence reads: CASSPGTRGGFNEQFF. CDR3 bases: TGTGCCAGCAGTCCAGGGACTAGGGGAGGCTTCAATGAGCAGTTCTTC.

This chain links TRBV19 with TRBJ2-4; weak D call: TRBD2 (6 bases). Trimming took off 6 bases at V and 0 bases at J, with 9 bases between the two ends. The CDR3 loop spans 14 amino acids. Germline V gene lookup returns CDR1 LNHDA and CDR2 SQIVND (reference sequence). CDR3 in amino acids: CASSEAGAKNIQYF. As DNA, the CDR3 is TGTGCCAGTAGCGAAGCGGGAGCCAAAAACATTCAGTACTTC.

This clone was recorded only once. The chain is built from TRBV7-9 and TRBJ2-5, with TRBD1 matching over 8 bases. The CDR3 length is 17 residues. Trimming removed 3 bases from V and 1 base from J; junction bases left unmatched: 10. Looked up from germline, CDR1 is SEHNR and CDR2 is FQNEAQ (reference sequence). The CDR3 nucleotides are TGTGCCAGCAGCTTGATTTATGGACAGGGCATCCAAGAGACCCAGTACTTC. Amino acid sequence: CASSLIYGQGIQETQYF.

This clone appeared a few times. The CDR3 loop is CASSSTAGGPWKQYF. CDR3 nucleotide sequence: TGTGCCAGCAGCTCCACCGCGGGAGGCCCTTGGAAGCAGTACTTC. The chain has TRBV5-4 and TRBJ2-7, with 8 bases identical to TRBD2. This CDR3 region has 15 residues. With 3 bases clipped from V and 8 bases from J, the junction kept 13 bases outside the gene matches. The germline CDR1 and CDR2 sequences are SGHNT and YYREEE (reference sequence).

CDR3 nucleotide sequence: TGTGCCAGCAGCTTAGGCCTACTGGAGACCCAGTACTTC. It specifies CASSLGLLETQYF. The gene calls are TRBV13 and TRBJ2-5; D call uncertain. The CDR3 is 13 amino acids. The V gene lost 0 bases and the J gene lost 5 bases, with 7 bases spanning the gap. Germline CDR1 reads PRHDT; CDR2 reads FYEKMQ (reference sequence).

This clone was picked up a small number of times. DNA for the CDR3: TGTGCCAGCAGATCCCGGCTAGCGGGACGGGAGACCCAGTACTTC. It translates to CASRSRLAGRETQYF. The rearrangement links TRBV28 to TRBJ2-5; 9 nucleotides agree with TRBD2. The CDR3 covers 15 residues. V shed 6 bases, J shed 5 bases, and the junction held 10 bases outside the gene matches. The germline gives CDR1 MDHEN, CDR2 SYDVKM.

The chain is built from TRBV2 and TRBJ1-4; 9 bases match TRBD1. J gave up 7 bases and V 7 bases, and 7 bases lay outside the gene matches. Germline V gene data show CDR1 as SNHLY and CDR2 as FYNNEI. CDR3 length: 14 amino acids. The CDR3 region is CASTGQGMGEKLFF. The CDR3 DNA follows: TGTGCCAGCACCGGACAGGGGATGGGTGAAAAACTGTTTTTT.

The chain recombines TRBV6-5 with TRBJ1-6; the match to TRBD1 covers 8 bases. Trimming took 7 bases from V and 9 from J; bases not matched to a gene: 11. Germline CDR1 reads MNHEY; CDR2 reads SVGAGI. This CDR3 has 15 residues. For the CDR3, the DNA is TGTGCCAGCAAAGTCAGGGGGGACAGGACTTCACCCCTCCACTTT. Encoded protein: CASKVRGDRTSPLHF.

The chain recombines TRBV7-8 with TRBJ2-7; 7 bases agree with TRBD1. Germline CDR1 SGHVS, CDR2 FQNEAQ. Unmatched junction bases numbered 4, after V lost 3 bases and J lost 2 bases. CDR3 length: 14 residues. CDR3: CASSLPGQTYEQYF. The CDR3 coding sequence is TGTGCCAGCAGCTTGCCGGGACAGACCTACGAGCAGTACTTC. The complete variable domain, with remaining parts taken from reference TRBV7-8 and TRBJ2-7, reads GAGVSQSPRYKVAKRGQDVALRCDPISGHVSLFWYQQALGQGPEFLTYFQNEAQLDKSGLPSDRFFAERPEGSVSTLKIQRTQQEDSAVYLCASSLPGQTYEQYFGPGTRLTVT.

The rearrangement uses TRBV7-9 and TRBJ2-5, with D maybe TRBD1 (6 bases). In germline, CDR1 is SEHNR, CDR2 FQNEAQ (reference sequence). Deletions cut 0 bases from V and 5 bases from J, with 19 bases between. This CDR3 comprises 17 residues. This CDR3 reads CASSLAGDRRIGETQYF. DNA of the CDR3: TGTGCCAGCAGCTTAGCGGGAGACAGGCGGATTGGGGAGACCCAGTACTTC.

V is TRBV5-5 and J is TRBJ2-7; TRBD1 matches 11 bases. This CDR3 spans 13 amino acids. From germline, CDR1 is SGHKS and CDR2 YYEKEE (reference sequence). V lost 3 bases to trimming and J lost 5 bases; unmatched junction nucleotides: 1. The CDR3 region is CASSWDRGDEQYF. The CDR3 bases are TGTGCCAGCAGCTGGGACAGGGGGGACGAGCAGTACTTC. Using reference TRBV5-5 and TRBJ2-7 for the parts outside the CDR3, the full variable domain is DAGVTQSPTHLIKTRGQQVTLRCSPISGHKSVSWYQQVLGQGPQFIFQYYEKEERGRGNFPDRFSARQFPNYSSELNVNALLLGDSALYLCASSWDRGDEQYFGPGTRLTVT.

This clone appeared a few times. Because it lacks the conserved phenylalanine or tryptophan at the end, this CDR3 is likely a read error. The limits of the CDR3 on the DNA are not certain, so only TCRdb's listed CDR3 is given. The chain joins TRBV2 to TRBJ2-4; the table assigns TRBD2, which was not confirmed against the DNA. The CDR3 spans 13 residues, counting both ends. Germline V gene sequence: CDR1 SNHLY, CDR2 FYNNEI. The CDR3 is CASSEMGTSGKKI.

The rearrangement uses TRBV2 and TRBJ2-1; 12 bases map to TRBD1. The CDR3 is 14 amino acids. With 9 bases clipped from V and 4 bases from J, the junction kept 4 bases outside the gene matches. The V gene's germline CDR1 is SNHLY and CDR2 FYNNEI. The CDR3 coding sequence is TGTGCCAGTAGGGGACAGGGGGCATACAATGAGCAGTTCTTC. Protein: CASRGQGAYNEQFF.